Given below is one T cell receptor (beta chain) in context. This specimen comes from a study of blood T cell repertoires in COVID-19. Study-wide background: Samples taken during acute and convalescent COVID-19 were collected in the United States, Italy and Spain. In each case, the material was cDNA or gDNA derived from T cells, B-cell-depleted T cells, or PBMCs.

In the study's own analysis: Amplified reference gene primers provided the basis for estimating nucleated cell counts. Data came from immunoSEQ multiplex PCR; TCRdb stores just in-frame clones and leaves some out. Clone size and the V and J calls come from that table; the DNA yielded D and trimming. The profile shows around 70,000 clones, over 75% of them singletons. V was cut by 3 bases and J by 0 bases, with 17 bases left in between. CDR1 is LNHDA, CDR2 SQIVND, per germline (reference sequence). The CDR3 length is 17 residues. This rearrangement joins TRBV19 to TRBJ1-1; a weak D match, TRBD1 (6 bases). Sequenced input: peripheral blood. The source is a woman of 80 years or more with active or convalescent COVID-19. CDR3 sequence: CASSIDPATGMNTEAFF. The CDR3, as DNA: TGTGCCAGTAGTATTGACCCCGCGACAGGCATGAACACTGAAGCTTTCTTT.